Below, 24 T cell receptor beta chains from the same sample are listed, as sequenced in a study of cytomegalovirus exposure and HLA in healthy donors. The PCR employed 60 Vbeta primers together with 13 Jbeta primers. Data came from immunoSEQ multiplex PCR; TCRdb stores just in-frame clones and leaves some out. In the table there are approximately 140,000 clones, roughly three quarters of which are singletons. The material sequenced was PBMCs. These receptors all stem from a young woman in good health and CMV-seronegative.

The chain joins TRBV6-1 to TRBJ2-2; D unclear. The CDR3 consists of 13 residues. The germline gives CDR1 MNHNS, CDR2 SASEGT. Trimming left V 5 bases short and J 7 bases short, with 11 bases between. The CDR3 here is CASSPSTVGELFF. CDR3 nucleotide sequence: TGTGCCAGCAGTCCCTCCACTGTCGGGGAGCTGTTTTTT.

The chain uses TRBV2 and TRBJ2-5, with 7 bases aligning to TRBD1. V shed 7 bases, J shed 4 bases, and the junction held 15 bases outside the gene matches. The germline V gene has CDR1 SNHLY and CDR2 FYNNEI. The CDR3 runs 16 residues. CDR3 DNA: TGTGCCAGCACTCCCGAAGACAGGGACCCCCGAGAGACCCAGTACTTC. It yields the protein CASTPEDRDPRETQYF. Full variable domain (outside the CDR3, taken from reference TRBV2 and TRBJ2-5): EPEVTQTPSHQVTQMGQEVILRCVPISNHLYFYWYRQILGQKVEFLVSFYNNEISEKSEIFDDQFSVERPDGSNFTLKIRSTKLEDSAMYFCASTPEDRDPRETQYFGPGTRLLVL.

V gene TRBV5-4 combines with J gene TRBJ2-1, with D possibly being TRBD2 (6 bases). V dropped 4 bases and J dropped 6 bases, with 20 bases sitting between them. The length of the CDR3 is 16 residues. From germline, CDR1 is SGHNT and CDR2 YYREEE (reference sequence). The CDR3: CASSPTSSGTSNEQFF. As DNA, the CDR3 is TGTGCCAGCAGCCCTACTAGCTCAGGGACGTCCAATGAGCAGTTCTTC.

This chain joins TRBV7-9 and TRBJ2-1, with TRBD2 matching over 8 bases. The CDR3 contains 17 residues. Trimming removed 0 bases from V and 2 bases from J; junction bases left unmatched: 6. Germline CDR1 reads SEHNR; CDR2 reads FQNEAQ (reference sequence). The CDR3 here is CASSLAQGAGAYNEQFF. CDR3 bases: TGTGCCAGCAGCTTAGCGCAGGGAGCGGGAGCCTACAATGAGCAGTTCTTC. The entire variable domain, with the rest obtained from reference TRBV7-9 and TRBJ2-1, is as follows: DTGVSQNPRHKITKRGQNVTFRCDPISEHNRLYWYRQTLGQGPEFLTYFQNEAQLEKSRLLSDRFSAERPKGSFSTLEIQRTEQGDSAMYLCASSLAQGAGAYNEQFFGPGTRLTVL.

CDR3 DNA: TGTGCCAGCAGTTACGGACAGGCGGAAGCTTTCTTT. Protein product: CASSYGQAEAFF. The chain recombines TRBV28 with TRBJ1-1; TRBD1 aligns across 7 bases. V was clipped by 4 bases and J by 8 bases; unmatched bases: 4. Germline V gene data show CDR1 as MDHEN and CDR2 as SYDVKM. The CDR3 contains 12 residues.

The chain uses TRBV2 and TRBJ2-7; 9 nucleotides agree with TRBD2. The CDR3 loop spans 12 amino acids. V dropped 8 bases and J dropped 4; count of bases not matched to a gene: 3. Germline-derived CDR1 and CDR2 are SNHLY and FYNNEI. The CDR3 is CASVLAGYEQYF. The DNA for the CDR3 is TGTGCCAGCGTGCTAGCGGGGTACGAGCAGTACTTC. Full variable domain (remainder filled in from reference TRBV2 and TRBJ2-7): EPEVTQTPSHQVTQMGQEVILRCVPISNHLYFYWYRQILGQKVEFLVSFYNNEISEKSEIFDDQFSVERPDGSNFTLKIRSTKLEDSAMYFCASVLAGYEQYFGPGTRLTVT.

DNA for the CDR3: TGTGCCAGCAGGCCCGACAGGGGGAGAAGTCAGCCCCAGCATTTT. Translation gives CASRPDRGRSQPQHF. The V and J genes are TRBV27 and TRBJ1-5; 9 bases agree with TRBD1. This CDR3 is 15 amino acids long. J lost 6 bases, V lost 6 bases, and 9 bases had no gene match. Germline CDR1 reads MNHEY; CDR2 reads SMNVEV (reference sequence).

The chain carries TRBV7-9 and TRBJ2-3, with D possibly matching TRBD2 (6 bases). Trimming left V 5 bases short and J 6 bases short, with 9 bases between. This CDR3 has 12 residues. Per germline, CDR1 SEHNR and CDR2 FQNEAQ (reference sequence). The CDR3: CASSRTSDTQYF. The DNA for the CDR3 is TGTGCCAGCAGCCGAACTAGCGATACGCAGTATTTT.

There are a few counts of this clone. This chain links TRBV13 with TRBJ1-4; TRBD1 matches 10 bases. Germline V gene data show CDR1 as PRHDT and CDR2 as FYEKMQ (reference sequence). The CDR3 runs to 15 residues. V was pared by 4 bases and J by 6 bases, with 5 bases of the junction left unmatched. In DNA form, the CDR3 reads TGTGCCAGCAGCTCAGTCGGACAGGGGGATGAAAAACTGTTTTTT. As protein: CASSSVGQGDEKLFF.

The CDR3 DNA reads as TGTGCCAGCAGCCAGGGGATGCCACAGACCCAGTACTTC. Its translation is CASSQGMPQTQYF. The chain carries TRBV6-1 and TRBJ2-5; perhaps TRBD1 as D (6 bases). The CDR3 is made up of 13 amino acids. Per the germline V gene, CDR1 is MNHNS and CDR2 is SASEGT. Trimming removed 6 bases at V and 6 bases at J, with 14 bases between.

The chain links TRBV13 to TRBJ2-7, with a tentative D call TRBD2 (6 bases). The CDR3 length is 13 residues. V was pared by 6 bases and J by 2 bases, with 11 bases between. Germline V gives CDR1 PRHDT, CDR2 FYEKMQ (reference sequence). CDR3 protein: CASSRTNTYEQYF. Here the CDR3 DNA reads TGTGCCAGCAGTCGGACTAATACCTACGAGCAGTACTTC.

V is TRBV29-1 and J is TRBJ2-3; weak D call: TRBD2 (6 bases). The CDR3 is 17 amino acids. Between the trimmed V and J ends, which lost 1 base and 2 bases, there was a span of 19 bases. Per the germline V gene, CDR1 is SQVTM and CDR2 is ANQGSEA. The CDR3 DNA is TGCAGCGTTGAAGGGAGGGCAGCGAGGTGGGCCACAGATACGCAGTATTTT. This gives the protein CSVEGRAARWATDTQYF.

V usage is TRBV25-1 and J usage is TRBJ2-7; TRBD2 might be the D (6 bases). CDR3 length equals 13 residues. CDR1 and CDR2 from the germline V gene are MGHDK and SYGVNS. V gave up 4 bases and J gave up 3 bases, with 10 bases separating them. The CDR3 DNA reads as TGTGCCAGCAGTGCGTTAGCGGACTACGAGCAGTACTTC. It encodes CASSALADYEQYF.

DNA for the CDR3: TGTGCCAGCAGTCGTTCTAGGGGGCTTTCCAACGAGCAGTACTTC. Protein sequence: CASSRSRGLSNEQYF. The chain employs TRBV4-2 and TRBJ2-7; 7 bases match TRBD1. V trimming: 6 bases; J trimming: 5 bases; junction bases outside the gene matches: 13. The CDR3 covers 15 residues. Per germline, CDR1 LGHNA and CDR2 YNFKEQ.

The V gene is TRBV28, the J gene TRBJ1-1; 8 bases map to TRBD1. This CDR3 comprises 14 residues. Germline CDR1 and CDR2: MDHEN and SYDVKM. Trimming removed 5 bases from V and 7 bases from J; junction bases left unmatched: 9. The CDR3 bases are TGTGCCAGCAGTCCCGTGACAGGGGTGGGTGAAGCTTTCTTT. Residues: CASSPVTGVGEAFF.

This clone was recorded many times. The V call is TRBV18, the J call TRBJ1-5, with 8 bases matching TRBD1. CDR3 size: 14 residues. J was trimmed by 11 bases and V by 4 bases; bases with no gene match: 10. Germline lookup yields CDR1 KGHSH and CDR2 LQKENI. The CDR3 protein is CASSLTQGARAQHF. The CDR3 DNA follows: TGTGCCAGCTCACTCACTCAGGGGGCCAGAGCCCAGCATTTT.

The V call is TRBV29-1, the J call TRBJ2-7; D may be TRBD2 (5 bases). This CDR3 has 13 amino acids. V was cut by 4 bases and J by 0 bases, with 10 bases left in between. Germline V lookup: CDR1 SQVTM, CDR2 ANQGSEA. CDR3 sequence (DNA): TGCAGCGTTGTAAGGGAGAACTCCTACGAGCAGTACTTC. Protein: CSVVRENSYEQYF.

This clone was observed once. This sequence joins TRBV6-5 and TRBJ2-1; 8 bases match TRBD2. Trimming at V came to 4 bases and at J to 4 bases, leaving 6 bases not matched to a gene. The CDR3 sequence is 15 residues long. CDR1 is MNHEY and CDR2 is SVGAGI in the germline V gene. The CDR3 nucleotides are TGTGCCAGCAGTTTCGGGACTAGAGTTTACAATGAGCAGTTCTTC. It codes for CASSFGTRVYNEQFF.

About this clone: An end of the junction differs from the germline gene, which may be a read error. The chain links TRBV7-9 to TRBJ1-1; D perhaps matches TRBD1 (6 bases). Germline loops: CDR1 SEHNR, CDR2 FQNEAQ (reference sequence). This CDR3 has 12 residues. In DNA form, the CDR3 reads TGTGCCAGCAGCAACAGGGATGTAGGGCCTCCCTTT. Translating gives CASSNRDVGPPF.

Worth noting for this clone: A junction boundary mismatches the germline segment, possibly from a read error. At the DNA level, this CDR3 is encoded by other sequences in the same sample as well. The chain links TRBV30 to TRBJ2-2; 10 bases line up with TRBD1. Germline-derived CDR1 and CDR2 are GTSNPN and SVGIG (reference sequence). This CDR3 has 15 amino acids. The DNA for the CDR3 is TGTGCCTGGGGGAGACAGGGGGCGAATACCGGGGAGCTGTTTTTT. Amino acids: CAWGRQGANTGELFF.

Notes on this clone: The identical CDR3 is also encoded by other nucleotide sequences in the sample. V and J are TRBV29-1 and TRBJ2-7; TRBD1 aligns across 7 bases. The ends lost 4 bases at V and 4 bases at J; junction bases unmatched: 4. In germline, CDR1 is SQVTM, CDR2 ANQGSEA. The CDR3 extends over 12 amino acids. In DNA, the CDR3 is TGCAGCGTTGGGCAGGGGGAATACGAGCAGTACTTC. It codes for CSVGQGEYEQYF.

The rearrangement joins TRBV15 to TRBJ1-4, with D maybe TRBD1 (5 bases). Trimming removed 1 base at V and 11 bases at J, with 14 bases between. This CDR3 contains 14 residues. Germline assignment: CDR1 LNHNV and CDR2 YYDKDF (reference sequence). This chain's CDR3 is CATSRGSDNYKLFF. DNA of the CDR3: TGTGCCACCAGCAGAGGGTCGGACAACTATAAACTGTTTTTT. The whole variable domain, remainder taken from reference TRBV15 and TRBJ1-4, is DAMVIQNPRYQVTQFGKPVTLSCSQTLNHNVMYWYQQKSSQAPKLLFHYYDKDFNNEADTPDNFQSRRPNTSFCFLDIRSPGLGDTAMYLCATSRGSDNYKLFFGSGTQLSVL.

The chain recombines TRBV28 with TRBJ1-5; possibly TRBD1 for D (6 bases). Trimming took off 7 bases at V and 7 bases at J, with 14 bases between the two ends. The CDR3 extends over 13 amino acids. Germline CDR1 is MDHEN and CDR2 is SYDVKM. The CDR3 reads CASKSGGLQPQHF. CDR3 nucleotide sequence: TGTGCCAGCAAATCGGGGGGCCTACAGCCCCAGCATTTT.

The V call is TRBV2, the J call TRBJ2-1, with 9 bases matching TRBD2. Germline-derived CDR1 and CDR2 are SNHLY and FYNNEI. The CDR3 runs to 15 residues. J gave up 0 bases and V 7 bases, and 4 bases lay outside the gene matches. The CDR3, as DNA: TGTGCCAGCATGGGTAGCGGGAGCTCCTACAATGAGCAGTTCTTC. This codes for CASMGSGSSYNEQFF.